This paragraph covers one TCR beta chain sequence. Its target is unknown. Template switching added UMIs carrying a 6-nucleotide sample barcode. Using the 5' RACE reads, TCRdb records one entry per CDR3 protein without DNA. This sample carries around 150,000 distinct CDR3 sequences, with under 3.5% going to the ten biggest clones. The data belong to a study of monozygotic twins with inflammatory bowel disease. Blood samples measuring about 2.5 ml were taken per donor. Germline-derived CDR1 and CDR2 are DFQATT and SNEGSKA (reference sequence). The CDR3 spans 17 residues. Study-wide findings and caveats: Healthy co-twins had higher TCRbeta inverse Simpson diversity than their IBD twins. Sharing of clonotypes with others was lower in IBD patients than in healthy twins, and this was especially so with disease activity.

This TCR was sampled from a human donor with ulcerative colitis or Crohn's disease, or a healthy co-twin of an affected twin (not recorded which). Sequencing input: blood. V and J are TRBV20-1 and TRBJ2-1; TCRdb selects TRBD2, and the lack of DNA leaves this call unchecked. This chain's CDR3 is CSARGVRAGGPVNEQFF.